Given below is one T cell receptor beta chain in context. The CDR3 runs to 16 residues. The V end was cut by 6 bases, the J end by 1 base, with 19 bases between. The germline V gene has CDR1 SNHLY and CDR2 FYNNEI. This entry comes from a study of blood T cell repertoires in COVID-19. Clinical history reported by participants formed the basis on which cohorts were assigned. In Cohort 3, a recovered donor had either two negative PCRs, clearance, or symptom resolution. Clones were sequenced by immunoSEQ multiplex PCR, and TCRdb holds only the in-frame ones, with some missing. Of about 330,000 clones listed, about 88% are singletons.

The receptor's source is a woman aged 25 to 39 who had recovered from COVID-19. The chain carries TRBV2 and TRBJ2-7, with D possibly being TRBD2 (7 bases). The specimen sequenced was PBMCs or T cells enriched from blood (not recorded which). The CDR3 loop reads CASSGDPGGGSYEQYF. The CDR3 DNA reads TGTGCCAGCAGCGGTGACCCGGGGGGCGGGTCCTACGAGCAGTACTTC.